This T cell receptor (beta chain) was sequenced during a study of T cells in Graves' hyperthyroidism and ophthalmopathy (dated by TCRdb to the late 2010s). Turning to the overall study: Peripheral blood was sampled at the time of initial diagnosis, prior to any treatment. A discovery cohort of fewer than 110 patients, roughly 40 with Graves' ophthalmopathy and approximately 55 with stable Graves' hyperthyroidism, was used to find distinguishing TCR V-J signatures. Prospective prediction of ophthalmopathy was tested in an independent validation cohort consisting of some 20 hyperthyroidism patients and some 17 patients who later progressed to ophthalmopathy. The roughly 91 discovery patients were randomly divided into training and test sets at a 7:3 ratio. In addition, the study compared T-cell repertoires in thyroid tissue and in blood from about 6 Graves' hyperthyroidism patients. Once sampling was done, hyperthyroidism patients were given methimazole at a starting dose of 30 mg daily, whereas ophthalmopathy patients were given high-dose intravenous methylprednisolone. TCR Vbeta CDR3 sequencing of approximately 140 peripheral blood samples (over 40 ophthalmopathy, under 80 hyperthyroidism and about 17 progressor patients) is reported in the paper. Overall results and qualifications from the work: No statistical method was used to set the sample size in advance, and investigators knew the group allocation. In validation, progression to ophthalmopathy was predicted by the model with nearly 71% sensitivity and 72.22% specificity, a median of roughly six months before onset. Blood samples also contained most of the expanded thyroid clonotypes (frequency above 0.001), which suggests that blood repertoires may reflect thyroid immune responses. Ophthalmopathy was separated from stable hyperthyroidism by a 13 V-J signature model, with about 86% sensitivity and 81% to 82% specificity obtained in cross-validation and 80%/75% obtained in testing.

A patient counted as having stable Graves' hyperthyroidism if no progression to ophthalmopathy occurred over 18 months of follow-up. Hyperthyroidism patients were newly diagnosed, had a disease duration of under 2 months, and were aged 18 to 65 years. Any patient with an uncontrolled infection, another autoimmune disease, pregnancy or lactation was excluded. Diagnoses relied on clinical symptoms, serum thyroxine and TRAb, thyroid ultrasound and orbital computed tomography. PBMCs were isolated from about 9 ml of fresh peripheral blood by Ficoll-Paque density gradient centrifugation. Total RNA was extracted with Trizol reagent, and quality was checked on an Agilent 2100 Bioanalyzer. As to this clonotype: Its antigen remains undetermined. No base quality information exists; no much larger clone differs at one position.

V and J are truncated by 6 bases and 4 bases respectively, leaving an intervening sequence of 18 bases. From its cysteine to its phenylalanine, the CDR3 spans 16 amino acids. The CDR3 DNA has 48 bases and is translated from base 1. As encoded in the germline V gene, CDR1 is MNHNS while CDR2 is SASEGT. TCR beta CDR3 regions were amplified from RNA transcripts. The TCR CDR3 was subjected to a first round of RT-PCR using the HTBI primer set and the Qiagen OneStep RT-PCR kit. Libraries were constructed in a second round of multiplex PCR, after which size selection and purification were carried out. The libraries were sequenced on an Illumina HiSeq2000 using paired-end 100 bp reads. Per the source publication's procedure: SOAPnuke was used to process the raw data, with reads discarded if the reads contained adapters or uncalled bases, had a mean Phred below 15, or lacked an exact constant-primer or identifier match. COPE v1.2.5 was used to merge the high-quality paired reads, and each unique nucleotide sequence was defined as a clonotype. Clonotypes were aligned to IMGT TRBV, TRBD and TRBJ reference segments using MiTCR v1.1. Analysis was restricted to V-J combinations with a frequency above 0.0001, which covered roughly 99% of repertoires. A TCS score was defined as the ratio of F50 (clonal expansion) to E x V (chaos), with BLOSUM62-based TCRdist applied between CDR3 peptides within each V-J. Welch's t-statistics and random forest reduced around 550 V-J features to roughly 13, which were used in a naive Bayes classifier (R e1071). TCRdb reprocessing: public reads trimmed at Q25 with fastp, clones called with MiXCR, in-frame beta chains kept. A single entry per CDR3 protein holds the most common genes and DNA from its merged rows. TCRdb's processing, not the study's, gives the V and J calls here. The sample table records 350,000 or so distinct CDR3 sequences; around 20% of these occur just once. Around 50% of the sample lies in the top ten.

The TCR originated in a woman aged 50 to 60 with Graves' hyperthyroidism. The receptor chain draws on TRBV6-1 and TRBJ1-4; 6 matching bases give a weak D call of TRBD1. The sample comprised blood. The CDR3 in this case is CASSHKGRGGNEKLFF. The base sequence is TGTGCCAGCAGCCATAAGGGGAGAGGGGGTAATGAAAAACTGTTTTTT.